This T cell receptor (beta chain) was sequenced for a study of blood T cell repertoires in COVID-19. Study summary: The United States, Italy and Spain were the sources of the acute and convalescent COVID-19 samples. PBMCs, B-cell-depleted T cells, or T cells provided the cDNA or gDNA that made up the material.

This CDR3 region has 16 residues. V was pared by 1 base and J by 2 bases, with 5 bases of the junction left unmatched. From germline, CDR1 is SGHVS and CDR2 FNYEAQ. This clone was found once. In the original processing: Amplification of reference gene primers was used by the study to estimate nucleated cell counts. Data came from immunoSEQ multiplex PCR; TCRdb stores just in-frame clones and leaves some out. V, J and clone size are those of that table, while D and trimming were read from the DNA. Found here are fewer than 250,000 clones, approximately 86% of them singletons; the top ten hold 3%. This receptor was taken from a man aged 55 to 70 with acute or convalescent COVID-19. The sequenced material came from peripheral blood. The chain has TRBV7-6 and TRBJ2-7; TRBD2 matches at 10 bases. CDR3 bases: TGTGCCAGCAGCTTAGTTGCGAGCGGGGGGGCCTACGAGCAGTACTTC. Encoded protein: CASSLVASGGAYEQYF.